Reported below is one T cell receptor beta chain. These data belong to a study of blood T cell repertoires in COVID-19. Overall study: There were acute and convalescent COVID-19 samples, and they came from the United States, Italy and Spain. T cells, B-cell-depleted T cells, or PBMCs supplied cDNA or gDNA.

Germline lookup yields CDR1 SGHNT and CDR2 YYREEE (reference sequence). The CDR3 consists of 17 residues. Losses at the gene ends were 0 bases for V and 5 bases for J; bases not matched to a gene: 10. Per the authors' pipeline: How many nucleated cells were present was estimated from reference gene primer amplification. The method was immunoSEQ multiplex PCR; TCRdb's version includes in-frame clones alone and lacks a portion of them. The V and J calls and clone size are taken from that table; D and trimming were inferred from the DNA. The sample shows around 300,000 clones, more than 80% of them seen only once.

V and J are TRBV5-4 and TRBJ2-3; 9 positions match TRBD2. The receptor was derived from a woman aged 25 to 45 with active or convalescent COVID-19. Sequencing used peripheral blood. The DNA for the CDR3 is TGTGCCAGCAGCTTGGAGGTGGCGGGGGGGCGTGGAGATACGCAGTATTTT. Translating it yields CASSLEVAGGRGDTQYF.